The clone carrying this T cell receptor beta chain is a singleton in its sample. V lost 4 bases and J lost 3; bases outside the gene matches: 3. Germline values: CDR1 SGHRS, CDR2 YFSETQ. CDR3 length: 14 amino acids. The data stem from a study of technical replicates of blood from a few donors. The method was immunoSEQ multiplex PCR; TCRdb's version includes in-frame clones alone and lacks a portion of them. The data show approximately 81,000 clones, nearly 96% seen once. The receptor was isolated from a human donor in good health. Sequences were obtained from T cells isolated from PBMCs. This chain links TRBV5-1 with TRBJ2-7; the match to TRBD2 covers 11 bases. The CDR3 region has the DNA TGCGCCAGCAGCCCCGGGACTAGCGGCTACGAGCAGTACTTC. This sequence encodes CASSPGTSGYEQYF.